The sequence of this TCR beta chain was determined in a study of cytomegalovirus exposure and HLA in healthy donors. The CDR3 contains 17 residues. Trimming cost V 4 bases and J 4 bases; bases outside gene matches: 16. Germline-derived CDR1 and CDR2 are SGHNT and YYREEE (reference sequence). There are a few counts of this clone. Its antigen is unidentified. PCR involved 60 Vbeta and 13 Jbeta primers. Sequencing was performed with immunoSEQ multiplex PCR; in TCRdb, only in-frame clones are kept and a portion is missing. The table lists about 120,000 clones, less than 85% of them singletons, with roughly 16% in the top ten. General study findings and limits: Trimming of TCR beta V- and J-genes showed a link, identified in a later analysis, to a missense DCLRE1C variant. Several of the most significant clusters appeared linked to common viral pathogens, based on a later analysis. The majority of CMV-associated TCR beta chains were reported as apparently HLA-restricted in a later analysis.

This TCR was recovered from a man in his forties or fifties in good health and CMV-seropositive. J is TRBJ1-2 and V is TRBV5-4, with TRBD1 identical over 7 bases. Sequencing was performed on PBMCs. The CDR3: CASSPLPSTGRSYGYTF. The DNA of the CDR3 is TGTGCCAGCAGCCCGCTACCTTCGACAGGGCGTTCCTATGGCTACACCTTC.